This T cell receptor beta chain was identified in a study of vaccination and CD4 T cells after COVID-19. This CDR3 is built from 14 residues. Trimming left V 6 bases short and J 0 bases short, with 11 bases between. Germline V CDR1 and CDR2: SGHTA, FQGNSA. Treatment denoted: roughly 10-day PBMC culture with coronavirus spike peptide pools or control peptides (ViraFEST assay). On this clonotype: The antigen remains unidentified.

Once obtained from cultured CD4+ T cells, the DNA was sequenced using the Oncomine TCR Beta short-read assay. TCRdb reanalysed the PCR reads using MiXCR and keeps one entry per CDR3 protein. The top ten hold approximately 16% of the sample, which has around 4,000 distinct CDR3 sequences, roughly 19% seen once. The rearrangement links TRBV7-2 to TRBJ1-1; D unresolved. This sequence was found in a human donor who had recovered from COVID-19. Specimen: CD4+ T cells from blood, cultured in vitro. This CDR3 reads CASRLQALNTEAFF. CDR3 coding DNA: TGTGCCAGCAGACTCCAGGCCCTGAACACTGAAGCTTTCTTT.